These 25 T cell receptor beta chains came from one sample sequenced in a study of vaccination effects on CD4 cells after COVID-19. Sequencing was preceded by expansion of antigen-specific CD4+ T cells with viral peptide pools in the ViraFEST assay. Investigators separated out CD4+ T cells once around 11 days of culture had passed. Two doses of BNT162b2 or mRNA-1273 vaccine were administered to participants. No antigen is known for these receptors. Clones were sequenced by immunoSEQ multiplex PCR, and TCRdb holds only the in-frame ones, with some missing. The profile shows almost 70,000 clones, around 70% of them singletons. The material sequenced was CD4+ T cells from PBMCs cultured with HCoV-229E spike peptides, taken after COVID-19 vaccination. The receptors originated from a human donor who received a COVID-19 vaccine.

The genes are TRBV2 and TRBJ1-2, with TRBD1 as a possible D gene (5 bases). Germline-derived CDR1 and CDR2 are SNHLY and FYNNEI. CDR3 length: 13 amino acids. V was shortened by 4 bases and J by 7 bases, with 13 bases between the two germline ends. The CDR3, as DNA: TGTGCCAGCAGTGTAAGGGGATCCCTTGGCTACACCTTC. This translates into CASSVRGSLGYTF.

This clone was found once. This chain joins TRBV28 and TRBJ2-2; 11 bases fit TRBD2. CDR1 and CDR2 from the germline V gene are MDHEN and SYDVKM. V shed 6 bases, J shed 8 bases, and the junction held 14 bases outside the gene matches. CDR3 size: 17 residues. The CDR3 sequence is CASSFYRKTSGVGELFF. CDR3 coding DNA: TGTGCCAGCAGCTTTTATCGGAAGACTAGCGGGGTGGGGGAGCTGTTTTTT. Drawing the rest from reference TRBV28 and TRBJ2-2, the complete variable domain is DVKVTQSSRYLVKRTGEKVFLECVQDMDHENMFWYRQDPGLGLRLIYFSYDVKMKEKGDIPEGYSVSREKKERFSLILESASTNQTSMYLCASSFYRKTSGVGELFFGEGSRLTVL.

V gene TRBV5-1 combines with J gene TRBJ2-5, with a weak D call TRBD1 (6 bases). In germline, CDR1 is SGHRS, CDR2 YFSETQ. Trimming took off 3 bases at V and 2 bases at J, with 17 bases between the two ends. The CDR3 loop spans 16 amino acids. Here the CDR3 reads CASSYGSGGHQETQYF. CDR3 DNA: TGCGCCAGCAGCTACGGCAGTGGGGGACATCAAGAGACCCAGTACTTC.

This clone was seen only once. The chain couples TRBV24-1 to TRBJ2-5; D is possibly TRBD1 (5 bases). V shed 5 bases and J shed 1 base, with 13 bases lying between them. CDR1 and CDR2 from the germline V gene are KGHDR and SFDVKD. This CDR3 comprises 15 residues. CDR3 in amino acids: CATSVTTEVQETQYF. The CDR3 DNA reads as TGTGCCACCAGTGTTACGACAGAGGTCCAAGAGACCCAGTACTTC.

The V call is TRBV24-1, the J call TRBJ2-2, with TRBD1 matching 7 bases. From germline, CDR1 is KGHDR and CDR2 SFDVKD. This CDR3 has 16 residues. The V and J ends lost 3 bases and 0 bases, in that order; junction bases with no gene match: 3. The CDR3 DNA reads as TGTGCCACCAGTGATACCACAGGGGCGAACACCGGGGAGCTGTTTTTT. Encoded protein: CATSDTTGANTGELFF.

The table lists this clone with a few counts. CDR3 sequence reads: CASSYSTSGDNEQFF. In DNA form, the CDR3 reads TGTGCCAGCAGTTACTCGACTAGCGGGGACAATGAGCAGTTCTTC. The chain carries TRBV6-5 and TRBJ2-1; 11 bases align to TRBD2. The CDR3 extends over 15 amino acids. Germline values: CDR1 MNHEY, CDR2 SVGAGI. V lost 0 bases, J lost 5 bases, and 0 bases stayed unmatched.

This clone has a single count. This chain uses TRBV5-8 with TRBJ1-1; 8 bases match TRBD1. CDR3 length: 16 residues. V trimming: 0 bases; J trimming: 5 bases; junction bases outside the gene matches: 9. Germline V lookup: CDR1 SGHTS, CDR2 YDEGEE. CDR3 coding DNA: TGTGCCAGCAGCTTGGGCCCAGGACAGGGAAAAACTGAAGCTTTCTTT. Its translation is CASSLGPGQGKTEAFF.

This sequence joins TRBV18 and TRBJ1-2; weak D call: TRBD1 (5 bases). The CDR3 is made up of 14 amino acids. The germline V gene has CDR1 KGHSH and CDR2 LQKENI. With 3 bases removed from V and 8 bases from J, the gap between germline ends came to 16 bases. The CDR3 region has the DNA TGTGCCAGCTCACCCGGCGGGGGGGTATCCGGCTACACCTTC. Translating gives CASSPGGGVSGYTF.

V gene TRBV29-1 combines with J gene TRBJ1-1, with TRBD1 identical over 7 bases. Germline CDR1 SQVTM, CDR2 ANQGSEA. Trimming at V came to 2 bases and at J to 8 bases, leaving 5 bases not matched to a gene. CDR3 length: 12 amino acids. The CDR3 region has the DNA TGCAGCGTTGAAAGTGAGGGGGCGGAAGCTTTCTTT. Translation gives CSVESEGAEAFF.

V usage is TRBV27 and J usage is TRBJ1-5, with a possible D match to TRBD1 (5 bases). CDR1 and CDR2 (germline): MNHEY, SMNVEV (reference sequence). Trimming left V 6 bases short and J 5 bases short, with 17 bases between. The CDR3 runs 15 residues. Here the CDR3 DNA reads TGTGCCAGCAGGTTGGGGGGAAGTGGCGATCAGCCCCAGCATTTT. Amino acids: CASRLGGSGDQPQHF.

V and J are TRBV5-1 and TRBJ2-3; 10 positions match TRBD1. Germline V gene sequence: CDR1 SGHRS, CDR2 YFSETQ. V trimming: 3 bases; J trimming: 3 bases; junction bases outside the gene matches: 7. CDR3 size: 16 residues. In nucleotides, the CDR3 is TGCGCCAGCAGCTCACGGGGACAGGGGAGGACAGATACGCAGTATTTT. Translation gives CASSSRGQGRTDTQYF.

The chain is built from TRBV27 and TRBJ2-1, with TRBD2 matching over 11 bases. J gave up 8 bases and V 9 bases, and 12 bases lay outside the gene matches. The CDR3 loop spans 15 amino acids. Germline values: CDR1 MNHEY, CDR2 SMNVEV (reference sequence). Here the CDR3 reads CASSKGGTSGYEQFF. CDR3 nucleotides: TGTGCCAGTTCGAAGGGAGGGACTAGCGGCTATGAGCAGTTCTTC.

The table lists this clone with a count of one. V usage is TRBV3-1 (or the pseudogene TRBV3-2) and J usage is TRBJ1-3, with a tentative D call TRBD1 (5 bases). CDR3 length equals 14 residues. Deletions cut 4 bases from V and 1 base from J, with 8 bases between. CDR1 and CDR2 from the germline V gene are LGHDT and YNNKEL (reference sequence). For the CDR3, the DNA is TGTGCCAGCAGCCCCGGGGGGTCTGGAAACACCATATATTTT. Translated, it gives CASSPGGSGNTIYF.

The CDR3 DNA follows: TGTGCCTGGAGTAGAAACGAAAAACTGTTTTTT. Encoded protein: CAWSRNEKLFF. This rearrangement joins TRBV30 to TRBJ1-4; D gene unclear. The CDR3 extends over 11 amino acids. Germline V gene data show CDR1 as GTSNPN and CDR2 as SVGIG (reference sequence). Trimming cost V 2 bases and J 8 bases, with 6 bases left between them.

On this clone itself: The junction differs from germline at one of its ends, possibly a read error. The chain has TRBV7-2 and TRBJ1-2; no clear D gene. Looked up from germline, CDR1 is SGHTA and CDR2 is FQGNSA. The CDR3 totals 14 residues. The CDR3 reads CVSSQARSYYGYTF. The CDR3 DNA sequence: TGTGTCAGCAGCCAAGCCCGCAGTTACTATGGCTACACCTTC.

V gene TRBV5-5 combines with J gene TRBJ1-1; D gene uncertain. Per germline, CDR1 SGHKS and CDR2 YYEKEE (reference sequence). The CDR3 is made up of 18 amino acids. V gave up 1 base and J gave up 0 bases, with 19 bases separating them. The CDR3 protein is CASSLSGVGTLVNTEAFF. The CDR3 DNA reads as TGTGCCAGCAGCTTGAGTGGGGTTGGTACGCTAGTGAACACTGAAGCTTTCTTT.

This clone was observed a single time. V usage is TRBV6-5 and J usage is TRBJ1-5; D unresolved. V shed 6 bases and J shed 4 bases, with 10 bases lying between them. The CDR3 has 13 amino acids. From germline, CDR1 is MNHEY and CDR2 SVGAGI. The CDR3 is CASSPDRNQPQHF. In DNA, the CDR3 is TGTGCCAGCAGCCCGGACCGAAATCAGCCCCAGCATTTT.

J is TRBJ2-7 and V is TRBV10-2; D is ambiguous. Trimming took off 3 bases at V and 4 bases at J, with 10 bases between the two ends. Germline CDR1 WSHSY, CDR2 SAAADI. The CDR3 totals 13 residues. CDR3 sequence: CASSDPTLYEQYV. CDR3 DNA: TGCGCCAGCAGTGATCCGACACTTTACGAGCAGTACGTC.

The rearrangement uses TRBV29-1 and TRBJ2-2; TRBD1 or TRBD2 may be the D gene (6 bases each). Germline-derived CDR1 and CDR2 are SQVTM and ANQGSEA. V was clipped by 4 bases and J by 0 bases, with 12 bases between them. The CDR3 is 15 residues long. The CDR3 nucleotides read TGCAGCGTTGCTAAGGGGGGCACGAACACCGGGGAGCTGTTTTTT. Protein sequence: CSVAKGGTNTGELFF.

This CDR3 reads CATSKEGTGTFNEKLFF. The DNA for the CDR3 is TGTGCCACCAGCAAAGAGGGGACGGGCACGTTTAATGAAAAACTGTTTTTT. The chain combines TRBV15 with TRBJ1-4; a possible D gene is TRBD1 (5 bases). From germline, CDR1 is LNHNV and CDR2 YYDKDF (reference sequence). CDR3 size: 17 residues. V lost 4 bases, J lost 4 bases, and 19 bases lay in between.

This sequence joins TRBV12-3 or TRBV12-4 and TRBJ2-4; D is possibly TRBD1 (5 bases). The CDR3 loop spans 12 amino acids. V was trimmed by 5 bases and J by 5 bases, leaving 7 bases between them. CDR3 in DNA: TGTGCCAGCAGTATGACAGAAAACATTCAGTACTTC. This encodes CASSMTENIQYF.

V usage is TRBV18 and J usage is TRBJ1-4, with D tentatively TRBD1 (6 bases). V dropped 2 bases and J dropped 8 bases, with 15 bases sitting between them. CDR3 length: 15 residues. CDR1 is KGHSH, CDR2 LQKENI, per germline. Written as DNA, the CDR3 is TGTGCCAGCTCACCAGAAATTACAGGGACCGAAAAACTGTTTTTT. Protein product: CASSPEITGTEKLFF.

J is TRBJ1-3 and V is TRBV4-3; D not resolved. V was pared by 0 bases and J by 2 bases, with 8 bases between. Germline lookup yields CDR1 LGHNA and CDR2 YSLEER. The CDR3 is made up of 15 amino acids. The CDR3 reads CASSQDFRTGNTIYF. The CDR3 DNA follows: TGCGCCAGCAGCCAAGATTTCAGAACTGGAAACACCATATATTTT.

The chain recombines TRBV10-2 with TRBJ1-1; D not resolved. The CDR3 runs to 12 residues. V was cut by 7 bases and J by 1 base, with 7 bases left in between. Germline CDR1 and CDR2: WSHSY and SAAADI. CDR3 in amino acids: CASKGQNTEAFF. The CDR3 nucleotides read TGCGCCAGCAAAGGCCAGAACACTGAAGCTTTCTTT.

The count of this clone is one. The rearrangement joins TRBV3-1 (or the pseudogene TRBV3-2) to TRBJ2-6; 7 bases align to TRBD2. This CDR3 has 17 amino acids. The ends lost 2 bases at V and 0 bases at J; junction bases unmatched: 4. Looked up from germline, CDR1 is LGHDT and CDR2 is YNNKEL (reference sequence). In nucleotides, the CDR3 is TGTGCCAGCAGCCAATCGTGGGGGGGCTCTGGGGCCAACGTCCTGACTTTC. As protein: CASSQSWGGSGANVLTF.